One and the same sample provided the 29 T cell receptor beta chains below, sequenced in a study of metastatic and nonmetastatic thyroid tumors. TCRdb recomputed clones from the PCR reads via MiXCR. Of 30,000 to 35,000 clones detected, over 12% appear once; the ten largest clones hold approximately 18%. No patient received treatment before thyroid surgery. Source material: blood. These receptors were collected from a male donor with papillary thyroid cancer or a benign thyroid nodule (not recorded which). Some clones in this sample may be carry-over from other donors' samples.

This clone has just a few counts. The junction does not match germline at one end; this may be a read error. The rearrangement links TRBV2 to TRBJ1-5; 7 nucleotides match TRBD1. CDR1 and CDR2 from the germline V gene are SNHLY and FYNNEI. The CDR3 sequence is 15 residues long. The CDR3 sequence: CASSGSIQGNHPQHF. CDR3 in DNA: TGTGCCAGCAGTGGATCCATACAGGGGAATCATCCCCAGCATTTT.

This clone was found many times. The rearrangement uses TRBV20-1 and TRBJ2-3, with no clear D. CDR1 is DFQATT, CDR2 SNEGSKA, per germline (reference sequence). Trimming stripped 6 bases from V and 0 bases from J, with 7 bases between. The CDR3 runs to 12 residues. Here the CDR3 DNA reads TGCAGTGCCCTGGGTAGCACAGATACGCAGTATTTT. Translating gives CSALGSTDTQYF.

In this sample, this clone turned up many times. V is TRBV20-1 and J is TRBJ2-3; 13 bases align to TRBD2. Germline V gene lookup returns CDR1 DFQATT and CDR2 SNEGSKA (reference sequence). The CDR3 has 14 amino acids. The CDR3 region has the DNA TGCATCGGGACTAGCGGGACGAGCACAGATACGCAGTATTTT. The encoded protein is CIGTSGTSTDTQYF.

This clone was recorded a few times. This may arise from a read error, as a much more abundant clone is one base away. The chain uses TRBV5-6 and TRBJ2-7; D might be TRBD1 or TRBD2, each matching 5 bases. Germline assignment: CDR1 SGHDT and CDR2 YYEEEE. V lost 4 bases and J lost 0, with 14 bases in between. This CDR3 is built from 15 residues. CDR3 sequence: CASSDRDVSSYEQYF. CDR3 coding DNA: TGTGCCAGCAGCGATCGGGACGTTAGCTCCTACGAGCAGTACTTC.

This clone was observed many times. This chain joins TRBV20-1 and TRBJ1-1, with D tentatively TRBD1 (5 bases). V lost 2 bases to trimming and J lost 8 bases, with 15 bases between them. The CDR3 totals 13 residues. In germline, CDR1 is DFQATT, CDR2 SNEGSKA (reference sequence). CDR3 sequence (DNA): TGCAGTGCTAGACTGGGCAGGGACCTGGAAGCTTTCTTT. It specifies CSARLGRDLEAFF.

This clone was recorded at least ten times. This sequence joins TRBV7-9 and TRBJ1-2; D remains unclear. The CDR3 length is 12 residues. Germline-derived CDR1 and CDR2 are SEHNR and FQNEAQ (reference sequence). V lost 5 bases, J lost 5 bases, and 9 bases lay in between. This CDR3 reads CASSPHRYGYTF. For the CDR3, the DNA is TGTGCCAGCAGCCCCCACCGGTATGGCTACACCTTC.

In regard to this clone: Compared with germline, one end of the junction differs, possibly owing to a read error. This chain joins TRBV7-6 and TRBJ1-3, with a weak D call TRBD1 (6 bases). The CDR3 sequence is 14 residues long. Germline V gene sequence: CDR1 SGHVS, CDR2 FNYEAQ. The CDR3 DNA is TGTACCAGGAGCTTGGCAGGGGTTGGAAACACCATATATTTT. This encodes CTRSLAGVGNTIYF.

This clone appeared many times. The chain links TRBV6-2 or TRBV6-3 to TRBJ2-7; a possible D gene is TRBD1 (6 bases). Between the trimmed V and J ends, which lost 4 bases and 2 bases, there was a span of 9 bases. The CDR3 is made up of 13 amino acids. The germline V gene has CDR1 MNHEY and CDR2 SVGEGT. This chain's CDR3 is CASSWNRAYEQYF. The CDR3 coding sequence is TGTGCCAGCAGTTGGAACAGGGCCTACGAGCAGTACTTC.

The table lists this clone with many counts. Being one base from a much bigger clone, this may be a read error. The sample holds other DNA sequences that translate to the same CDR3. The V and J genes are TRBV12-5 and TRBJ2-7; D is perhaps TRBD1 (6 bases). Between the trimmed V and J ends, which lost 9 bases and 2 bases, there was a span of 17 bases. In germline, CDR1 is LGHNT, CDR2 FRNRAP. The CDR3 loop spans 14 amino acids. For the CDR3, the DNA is TGTGCTAGCGGTCCAGGGGTCGGGACCTACGAGCAGTACTTC. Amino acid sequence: CASGPGVGTYEQYF.

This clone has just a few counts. CDR3 amino acids: CSAGCGEGGDTQYF. The CDR3 nucleotides are TGCAGTGCTGGATGTGGGGAGGGGGGGGATACGCAGTATTTT. The genes are TRBV20-1 and TRBJ2-3; maybe TRBD2 (7 bases). The V gene's germline CDR1 is DFQATT and CDR2 SNEGSKA (reference sequence). This CDR3 contains 14 residues. V shed 5 bases and J shed 6 bases, with 18 bases lying between them.

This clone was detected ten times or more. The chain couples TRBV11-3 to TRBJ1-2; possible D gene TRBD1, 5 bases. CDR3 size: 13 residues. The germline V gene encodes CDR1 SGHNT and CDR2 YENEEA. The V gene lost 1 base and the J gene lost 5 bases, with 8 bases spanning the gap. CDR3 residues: CASSLVGAYGYTF. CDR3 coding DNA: TGTGCCAGCAGCTTAGTAGGGGCTTATGGCTACACCTTC.

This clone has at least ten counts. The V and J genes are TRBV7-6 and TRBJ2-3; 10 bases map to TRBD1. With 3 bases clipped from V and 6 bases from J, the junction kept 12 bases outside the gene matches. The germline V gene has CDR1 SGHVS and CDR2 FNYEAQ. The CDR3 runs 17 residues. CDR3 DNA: TGTGCCAGCAGCTTCCCTCCGGGACAGGGGATTTGGGATACGCAGTATTTT. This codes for CASSFPPGQGIWDTQYF.

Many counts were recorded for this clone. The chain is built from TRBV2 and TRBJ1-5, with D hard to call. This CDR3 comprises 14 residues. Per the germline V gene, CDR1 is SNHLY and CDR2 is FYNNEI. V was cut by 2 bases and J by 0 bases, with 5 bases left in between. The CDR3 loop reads CASSEMNSNQPQHF. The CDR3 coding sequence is TGTGCCAGCAGTGAAATGAATAGCAATCAGCCCCAGCATTTT.

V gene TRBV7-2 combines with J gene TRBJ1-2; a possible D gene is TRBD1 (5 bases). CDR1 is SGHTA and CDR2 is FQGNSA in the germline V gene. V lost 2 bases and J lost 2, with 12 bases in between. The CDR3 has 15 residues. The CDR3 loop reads CASSLTGGKNYGYTF. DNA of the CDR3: TGTGCCAGCAGCTTAACGGGGGGAAAAAACTATGGCTACACCTTC.

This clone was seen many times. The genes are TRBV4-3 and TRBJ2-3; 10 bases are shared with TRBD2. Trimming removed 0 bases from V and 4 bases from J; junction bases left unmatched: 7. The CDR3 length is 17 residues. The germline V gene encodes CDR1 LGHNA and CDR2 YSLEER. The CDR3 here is CASSQDLRAGGSDTQYF. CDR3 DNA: TGCGCCAGCAGCCAAGATTTGCGAGCGGGAGGGTCAGATACGCAGTATTTT.

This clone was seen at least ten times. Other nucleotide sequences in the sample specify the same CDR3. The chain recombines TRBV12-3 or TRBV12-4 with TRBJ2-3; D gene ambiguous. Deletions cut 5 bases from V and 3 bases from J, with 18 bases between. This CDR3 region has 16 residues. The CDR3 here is CASSPGAGGLTDTQYF. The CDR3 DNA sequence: TGTGCCAGCAGTCCCGGCGCAGGTGGATTGACAGATACGCAGTATTTT.

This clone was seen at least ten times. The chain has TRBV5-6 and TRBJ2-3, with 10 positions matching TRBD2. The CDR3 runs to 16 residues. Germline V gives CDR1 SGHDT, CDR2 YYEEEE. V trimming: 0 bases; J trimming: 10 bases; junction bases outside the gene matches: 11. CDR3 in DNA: TGTGCCAGCAGCTTGGAGGGACTAGCGACCACAGGTGCGCAGTATTTT. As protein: CASSLEGLATTGAQYF.

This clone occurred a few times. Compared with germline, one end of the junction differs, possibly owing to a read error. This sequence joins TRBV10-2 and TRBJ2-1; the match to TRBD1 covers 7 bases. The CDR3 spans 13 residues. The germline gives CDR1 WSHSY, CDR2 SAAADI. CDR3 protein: CASSRDSNNDQFF. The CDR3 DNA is TGCGCCAGCAGTCGGGACAGCAACAATGATCAGTTCTTC.

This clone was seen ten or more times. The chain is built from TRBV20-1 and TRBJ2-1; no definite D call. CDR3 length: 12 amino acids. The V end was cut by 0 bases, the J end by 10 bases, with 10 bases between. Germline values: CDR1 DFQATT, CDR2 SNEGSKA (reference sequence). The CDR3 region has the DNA TGCAGTGCTAGAGATCAGAGTCCAGAGCAGTTCTTC. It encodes CSARDQSPEQFF.

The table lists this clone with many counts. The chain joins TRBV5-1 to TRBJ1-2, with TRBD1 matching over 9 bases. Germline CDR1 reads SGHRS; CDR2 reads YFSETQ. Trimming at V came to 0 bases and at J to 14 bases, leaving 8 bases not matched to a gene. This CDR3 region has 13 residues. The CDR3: CASSLDGGGTGTF. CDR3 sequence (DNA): TGCGCCAGCAGCTTGGACGGGGGTGGGACAGGGACCTTC. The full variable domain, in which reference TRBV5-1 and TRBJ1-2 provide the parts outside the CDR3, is KAGVTQTPRYLIKTRGQQVTLSCSPISGHRSVSWYQQTPGQGLQFLFEYFSETQRNKGNFPGRFSGRQFSNSRSEMNVSTLELGDSALYLCASSLDGGGTGTFGSGTRLTVV.

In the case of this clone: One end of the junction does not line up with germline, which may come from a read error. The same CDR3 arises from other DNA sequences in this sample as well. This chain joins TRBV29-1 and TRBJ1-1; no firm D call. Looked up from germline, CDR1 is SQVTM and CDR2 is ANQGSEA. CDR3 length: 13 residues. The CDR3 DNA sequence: TGTAGCGTTGAAGGGCATCACGGATCTGAAGCTTTCTTT. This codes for CSVEGHHGSEAFF.

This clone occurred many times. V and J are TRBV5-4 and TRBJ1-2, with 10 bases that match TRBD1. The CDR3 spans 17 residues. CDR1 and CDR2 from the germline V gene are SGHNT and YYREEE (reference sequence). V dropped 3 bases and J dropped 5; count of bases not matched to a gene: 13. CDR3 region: CASSSPGQGNRRYGYTF. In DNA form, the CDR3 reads TGTGCCAGCAGCTCTCCGGGACAGGGGAACAGACGGTATGGCTACACCTTC.

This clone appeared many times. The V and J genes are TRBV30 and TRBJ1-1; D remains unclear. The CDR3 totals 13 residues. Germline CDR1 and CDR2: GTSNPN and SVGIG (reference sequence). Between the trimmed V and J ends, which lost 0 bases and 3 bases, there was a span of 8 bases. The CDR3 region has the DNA TGTGCCTGGAGTGTACAGTTGTACACTGAAGCTTTCTTT. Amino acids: CAWSVQLYTEAFF.

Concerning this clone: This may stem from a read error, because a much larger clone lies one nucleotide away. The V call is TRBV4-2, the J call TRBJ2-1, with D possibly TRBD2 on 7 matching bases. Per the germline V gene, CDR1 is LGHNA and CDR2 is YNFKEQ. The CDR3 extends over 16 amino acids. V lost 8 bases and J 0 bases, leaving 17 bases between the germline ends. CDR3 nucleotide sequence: TGTGCCAGCGGCCTAGGGGGGGAGGTCTCCTACAATGAGCAGTTCTTC. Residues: CASGLGGEVSYNEQFF.

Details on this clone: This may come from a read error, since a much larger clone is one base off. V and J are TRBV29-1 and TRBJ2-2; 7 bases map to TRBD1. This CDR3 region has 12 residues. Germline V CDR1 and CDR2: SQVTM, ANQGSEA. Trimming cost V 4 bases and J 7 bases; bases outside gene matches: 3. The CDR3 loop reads CSVGQGCGELFF. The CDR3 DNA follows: TGCAGCGTTGGACAGGGTTGCGGGGAGCTGTTTTTT.

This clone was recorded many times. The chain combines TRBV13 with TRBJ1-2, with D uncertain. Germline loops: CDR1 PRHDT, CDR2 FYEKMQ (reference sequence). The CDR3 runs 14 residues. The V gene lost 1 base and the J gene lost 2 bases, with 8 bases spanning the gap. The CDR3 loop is CASSLESGNYGYTF. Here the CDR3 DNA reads TGTGCCAGCAGCTTAGAGTCCGGGAACTATGGCTACACCTTC.

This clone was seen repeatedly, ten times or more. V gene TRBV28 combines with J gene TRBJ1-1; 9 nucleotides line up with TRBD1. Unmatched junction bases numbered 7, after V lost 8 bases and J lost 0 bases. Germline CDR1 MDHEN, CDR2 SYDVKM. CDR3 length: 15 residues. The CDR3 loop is CASGLQGALNTEAFF. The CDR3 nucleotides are TGTGCCAGCGGATTACAGGGGGCGCTGAACACTGAAGCTTTCTTT.

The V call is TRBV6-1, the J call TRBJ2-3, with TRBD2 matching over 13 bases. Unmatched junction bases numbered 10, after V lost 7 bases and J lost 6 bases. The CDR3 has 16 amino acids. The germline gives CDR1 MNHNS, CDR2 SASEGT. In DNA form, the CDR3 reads TGTGCCAGCAACAGAAGACTAGCGGGAGGAGCGGATACGCAGTATTTT. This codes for CASNRRLAGGADTQYF.

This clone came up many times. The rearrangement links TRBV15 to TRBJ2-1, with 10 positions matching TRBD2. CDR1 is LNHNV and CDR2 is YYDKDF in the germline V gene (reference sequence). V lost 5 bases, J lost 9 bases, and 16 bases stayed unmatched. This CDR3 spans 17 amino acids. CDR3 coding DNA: TGTGCCACCAGCCCGGGGGGACTAGCGTTCACCCGGGGTGAGCAGTTCTTC. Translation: CATSPGGLAFTRGEQFF.